This TCR beta chain was profiled in a study of blood T cells in healthy people across ages. Broader study findings: Significant beta diversity loss was already apparent by age approximately 36, declining roughly linearly.

The CDR3 sequence is 14 residues long. CDR1 SQVTM and CDR2 ANQGSEA come from the germline V gene. V trimming: 6 bases; J trimming: 7 bases; junction bases outside the gene matches: 14. Combining a sample-barcoded 5' primer with a J-beta primer mix, a second PCR ran for 7 to 11 cycles. TCRdb ran MiXCR on the 5' RACE reads and lists one entry per CDR3 protein. The sample has about a million distinct CDR3 sequences, 51% seen once. This clonotype has only a few counts. Its antigen remains unidentified. Whenever a sample was processed, at least 7 million PBMCs were isolated. The clonotype was recovered from an older woman in good health. This rearrangement joins TRBV29-1 to TRBJ2-7; 8 nucleotides align to TRBD1. What was sequenced was blood. The CDR3, as DNA: TGCAGCGTCTGCAGGGGGCCCGGGGTCTGGGAGCAGTACTTC. Its translation: CSVCRGPGVWEQYF.